This TCR beta chain derives from a study of T-cell memory formation after mild COVID-19 (dated by TCRdb to the early 2020s). About the full investigation: TCR sequence clusters from the two donors were largely donor specific. Longitudinal TCRalpha and TCRbeta repertoire sequencing tracked T-cell clones expanding and contracting after mild COVID-19 in two donors. The cohort comprised two young, previously healthy adult volunteers, one female and one male. Overall study outcomes, separate from this receptor: The detection of some responding clones in pre-infection memory suggests that pre-existing cross-reactive memory T cells joined the SARS-CoV-2 response. SARS-CoV-2 specificity of the second-wave clones peaking on day 37 was not confirmed. Balanced CD4/CD8 phenotypes were observed for clones contracting from day 15 to 85, whereas a bias towards CD4+ was observed for a second wave of clones expanding from day 15 to 37. The study included only a couple of mild cases, and larger cohorts that include severe cases with pre-infection samples were judged to be necessary. Contracting CD4+ clones were found mainly in CM and EM memory subsets, while CD8+ clones were enriched in EMRA.

The sequencer was an Illumina NovaSeq 6000. TCRalpha and TCRbeta cDNA libraries were constructed by 5'RACE with constant-segment primers, with sample barcodes and unique molecular identifiers being introduced. Trizol reagent was used to extract RNA from every sample. Libraries were amplified in two PCR steps, with a second sample barcode and Illumina TruSeq adapters added in the second step. Sequencing of the libraries was done on an Illumina NovaSeq, producing 2 x 150 bp paired-end reads. The study's processing was this. Demultiplexing of reads and collapsing into UMI-guided consensus sequences were performed with migec v1.2.7. Using mixcr v2.1.11, the UMI consensuses were aligned to TRA and TRB V and J templates and assembled into clonotypes. Expanded or contracted clonotypes were those called significant by both edgeR and NoisET, with noise models trained on biological replicates. For edgeR calls, a false discovery rate-adjusted p below 0.01 and a log2 fold-change threshold of 1 were applied. As an exploratory analysis of dynamics, max-normalized trajectories of the 1000 most abundant clonotypes were examined by PCA with hierarchical clustering. Each responding clone was given a CD4 or CD8 phenotype based on the CD4+ and CD8+ repertoires, which had been sequenced separately. TCRdb reanalyzed the raw reads on its own, using fastp at Q25 for trimming and MiXCR for clone calling, and kept in-frame beta chains. Each CDR3 protein gets just one entry, which takes the most common genes and DNA from the rows behind it. TCRdb, not the authors, supplied the V and J calls. The table for this sample lists about 280,000 distinct CDR3 sequences; roughly 8.2% of them were counted only once. The ten most abundant clones make up about 20% of the sample.

At least ten counts were recorded for this clonotype. Its binding antigen is unknown. No base-level quality is on record; no much larger clone is a single base apart. PBMCs were isolated by Ficoll-Paque density gradient centrifugation. V is pared back by 3 bases and J by 5 bases, with 16 bases lying between the germline termini. The germline V gene (reference sequence) gives CDR1 as DFQATT and CDR2 as SNEGSKA. The CDR3 numbers 14 residues from cysteine through phenylalanine. Just the 42-base CDR3 DNA is kept, in frame starting at base 1. The source of this sequence is a man between 18 and 35 years old who had mild COVID-19 (a few samples of this study predate the infection). The sample titles of this study are shuffled in the database, so cell type and time point are left out; the donor was told from shared clones. The chain is encoded by TRBV20-1 joined to TRBJ1-1; too little of a D gene remains to name it. Sequenced sample: PBMCs or a T cell subset sorted from them (not recorded which). The CDR3 protein: CSARPGGGRTEAFF. The DNA sequence reads TGCAGTGCTAGGCCTGGCGGCGGGCGGACTGAAGCTTTCTTT.